This TCR beta chain was sequenced in a study of long-term antiretroviral therapy in people with HIV. Study-level background: The 2015 recommendation for immediate ART came about a decade after the earliest samples.

HIV-positive participants all received treatment in the United States. Ahead of DNA extraction, samples held about 1-10 million cryopreserved PBMC each. immunoSEQ v3.0 was run at survey level. Generated by immunoSEQ multiplex PCR, the TCRdb table keeps only in-frame clones and is missing some. The sample has approximately 25,000 clones; approximately 82% are singletons. The input for sequencing was unsorted PBMCs, taken 3 years after starting antiretroviral therapy. This sequence originates from a man in his fifties or sixties with HIV.

CDR3 loop: CASSLGFRTYEQYF. The CDR3 nucleotides read TGCGCCAGCAGCTTGGGTTTCAGGACCTACGAGCAGTACTTC. The chain links TRBV5-1 to TRBJ2-7, with D hard to call. With 0 bases removed from V and 2 bases from J, the gap between germline ends came to 9 bases. The CDR3 is made up of 14 amino acids. Germline V lookup: CDR1 SGHRS, CDR2 YFSETQ.